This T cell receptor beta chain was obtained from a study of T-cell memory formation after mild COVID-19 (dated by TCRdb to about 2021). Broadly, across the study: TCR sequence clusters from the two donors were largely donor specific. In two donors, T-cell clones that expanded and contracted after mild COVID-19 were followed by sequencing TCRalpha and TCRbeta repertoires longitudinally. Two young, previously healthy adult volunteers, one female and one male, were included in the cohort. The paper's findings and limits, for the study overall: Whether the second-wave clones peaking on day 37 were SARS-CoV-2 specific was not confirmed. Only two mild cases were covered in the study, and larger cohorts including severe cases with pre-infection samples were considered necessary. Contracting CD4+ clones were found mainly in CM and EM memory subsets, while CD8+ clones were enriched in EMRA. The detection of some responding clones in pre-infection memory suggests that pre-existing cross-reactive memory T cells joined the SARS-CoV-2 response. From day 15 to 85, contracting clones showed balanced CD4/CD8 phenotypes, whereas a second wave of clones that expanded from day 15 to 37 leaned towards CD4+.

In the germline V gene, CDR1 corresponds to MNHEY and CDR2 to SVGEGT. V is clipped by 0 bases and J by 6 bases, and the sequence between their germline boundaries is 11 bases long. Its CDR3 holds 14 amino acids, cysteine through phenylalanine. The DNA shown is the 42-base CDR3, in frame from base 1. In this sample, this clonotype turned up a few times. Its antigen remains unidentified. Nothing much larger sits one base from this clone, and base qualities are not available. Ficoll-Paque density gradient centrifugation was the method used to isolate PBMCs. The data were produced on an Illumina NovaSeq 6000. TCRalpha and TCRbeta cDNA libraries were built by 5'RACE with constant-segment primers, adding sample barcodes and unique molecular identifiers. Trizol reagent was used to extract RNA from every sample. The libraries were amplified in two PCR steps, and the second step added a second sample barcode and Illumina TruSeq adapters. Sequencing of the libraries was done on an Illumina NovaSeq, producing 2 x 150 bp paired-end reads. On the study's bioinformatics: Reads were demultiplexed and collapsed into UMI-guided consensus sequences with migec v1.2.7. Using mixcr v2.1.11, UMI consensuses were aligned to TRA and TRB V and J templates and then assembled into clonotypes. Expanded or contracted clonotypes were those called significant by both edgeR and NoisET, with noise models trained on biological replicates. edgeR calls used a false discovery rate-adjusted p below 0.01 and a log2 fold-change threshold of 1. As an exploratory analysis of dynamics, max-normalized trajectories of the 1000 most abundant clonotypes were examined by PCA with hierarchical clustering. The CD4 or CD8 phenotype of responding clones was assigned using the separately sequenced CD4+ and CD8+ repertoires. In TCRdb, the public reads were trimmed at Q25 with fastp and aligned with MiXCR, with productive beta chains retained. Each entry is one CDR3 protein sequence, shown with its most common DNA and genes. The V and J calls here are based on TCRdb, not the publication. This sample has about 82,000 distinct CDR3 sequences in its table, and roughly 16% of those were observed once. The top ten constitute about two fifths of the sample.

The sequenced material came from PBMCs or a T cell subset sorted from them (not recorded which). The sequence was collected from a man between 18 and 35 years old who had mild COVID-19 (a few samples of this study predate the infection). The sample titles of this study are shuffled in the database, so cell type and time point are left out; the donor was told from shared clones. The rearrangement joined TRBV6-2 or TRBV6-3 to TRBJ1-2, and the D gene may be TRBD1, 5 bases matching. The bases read TGTGCCAGCAGTTACTCGATGGGGGTGAATGGCTACACCTTC. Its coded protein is CASSYSMGVNGYTF.